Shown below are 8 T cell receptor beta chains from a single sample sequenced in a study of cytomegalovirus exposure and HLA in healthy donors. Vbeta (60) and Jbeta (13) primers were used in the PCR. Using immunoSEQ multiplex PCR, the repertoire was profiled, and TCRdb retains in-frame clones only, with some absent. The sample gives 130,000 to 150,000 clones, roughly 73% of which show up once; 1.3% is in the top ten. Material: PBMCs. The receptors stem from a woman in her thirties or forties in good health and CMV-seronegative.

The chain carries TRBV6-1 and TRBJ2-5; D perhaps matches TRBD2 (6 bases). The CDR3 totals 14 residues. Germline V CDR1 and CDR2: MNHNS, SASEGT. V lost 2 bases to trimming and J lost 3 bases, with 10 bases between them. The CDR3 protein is CASSERGSEETQYF. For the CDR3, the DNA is TGTGCCAGCAGTGAACGGGGGAGCGAAGAGACCCAGTACTTC.

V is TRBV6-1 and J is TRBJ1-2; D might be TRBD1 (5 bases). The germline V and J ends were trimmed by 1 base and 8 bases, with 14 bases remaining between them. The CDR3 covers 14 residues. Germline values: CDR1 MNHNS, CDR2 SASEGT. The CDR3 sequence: CASSEGGGLVGYTF. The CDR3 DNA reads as TGTGCCAGCAGTGAAGGCGGGGGTCTGGTCGGCTACACCTTC.

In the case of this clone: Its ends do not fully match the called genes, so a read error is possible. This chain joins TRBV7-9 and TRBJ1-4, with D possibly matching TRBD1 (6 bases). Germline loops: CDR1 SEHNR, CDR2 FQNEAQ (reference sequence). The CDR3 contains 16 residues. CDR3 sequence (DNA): TGTTCCAGCAGCCCCCCGAGGGGCAGGGGAGATGAAAAACTGTTTTTT. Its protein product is CSSSPPRGRGDEKLFF.

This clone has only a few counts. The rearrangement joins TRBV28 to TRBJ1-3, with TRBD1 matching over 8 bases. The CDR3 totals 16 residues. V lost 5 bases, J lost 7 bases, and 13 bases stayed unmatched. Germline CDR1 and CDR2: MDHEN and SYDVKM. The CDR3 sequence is CASSDWTGSVDNTIYF. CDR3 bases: TGTGCCAGCAGTGACTGGACAGGGAGCGTAGACAACACCATATATTTT. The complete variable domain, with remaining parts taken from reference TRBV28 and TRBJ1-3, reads DVKVTQSSRYLVKRTGEKVFLECVQDMDHENMFWYRQDPGLGLRLIYFSYDVKMKEKGDIPEGYSVSREKKERFSLILESASTNQTSMYLCASSDWTGSVDNTIYFGEGSWLTVV.

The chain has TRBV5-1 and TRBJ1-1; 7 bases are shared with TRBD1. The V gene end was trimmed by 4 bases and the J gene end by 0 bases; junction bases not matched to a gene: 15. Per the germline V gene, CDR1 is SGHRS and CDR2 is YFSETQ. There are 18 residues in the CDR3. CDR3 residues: CASSPYPNRGVMNTEAFF. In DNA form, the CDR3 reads TGCGCCAGCAGCCCGTACCCCAACAGGGGTGTTATGAACACTGAAGCTTTCTTT. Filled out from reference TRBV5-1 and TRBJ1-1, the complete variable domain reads KAGVTQTPRYLIKTRGQQVTLSCSPISGHRSVSWYQQTPGQGLQFLFEYFSETQRNKGNFPGRFSGRQFSNSRSEMNVSTLELGDSALYLCASSPYPNRGVMNTEAFFGQGTRLTVV.

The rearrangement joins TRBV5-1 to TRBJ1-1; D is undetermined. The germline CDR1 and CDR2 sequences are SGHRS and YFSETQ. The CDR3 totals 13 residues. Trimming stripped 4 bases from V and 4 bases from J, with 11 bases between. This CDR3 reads CASSTTEGTEAFF. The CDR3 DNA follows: TGCGCCAGCAGCACAACGGAGGGCACTGAAGCTTTCTTT.

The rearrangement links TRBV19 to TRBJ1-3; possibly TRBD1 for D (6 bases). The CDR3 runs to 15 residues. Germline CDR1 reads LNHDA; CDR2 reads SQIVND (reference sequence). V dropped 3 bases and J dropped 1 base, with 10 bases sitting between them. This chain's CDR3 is CASSISDRSGNTIYF. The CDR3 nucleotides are TGTGCCAGTAGTATCTCCGACAGGTCTGGAAACACCATATATTTT.

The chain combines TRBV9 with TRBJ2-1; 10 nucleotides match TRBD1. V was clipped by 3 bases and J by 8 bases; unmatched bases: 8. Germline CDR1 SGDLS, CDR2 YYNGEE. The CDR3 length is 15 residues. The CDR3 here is CASSAEGQGLHEQFF. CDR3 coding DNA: TGTGCCAGCAGCGCCGAGGGACAGGGGCTGCATGAGCAGTTCTTC.